This entry is about one T cell receptor (beta chain). Its antigen is as yet unknown. Expressed TCRB transcripts got sequenced, as all isolated RNA was reverse transcribed. Clones were read by immunoSEQ multiplex PCR, and TCRdb kept only the in-frame ones, dropping some. The data contain 160,000 or so clones, 9% of them singletons. The sample originates from a study of beta chain features in type 1 diabetes. Study-wide results and caveats: Researchers report that Type 1 diabetes patients had moderately but significantly shorter TCRB CDR3s across all four CD4+ subsets.

The CDR3 is 16 amino acids. Germline loops: CDR1 ENHRY, CDR2 SYGVKD. V was shortened by 6 bases and J by 2 bases, with 17 bases between the two germline ends. The clonotype was recovered from a woman aged 30 to 39 with type 1 diabetes. The sample comprised central memory CD4+ T cells from blood. The chain joins TRBV10-3 to TRBJ2-1, with a weak D call TRBD2 (6 bases). The CDR3 nucleotides read TGTGCCATCAGAGAAGGCCTAGCGAATACCTACAATGAGCAGTTCTTC. Residues: CAIREGLANTYNEQFF.